This is a list of T cell receptor beta chains from one sample in a study of cytomegalovirus exposure and HLA in healthy donors. Assay used: immunoSEQ multiplex PCR; TCRdb lists only in-frame clones, some missing. The sample has approximately 140,000 clones, about 78% seen once. Sequencing was done on a sample of PBMCs. The source of these receptors is a man aged 40-49 years in good health and CMV-seropositive. Each CDR3 is given with its conserved first and last residue. Fields, in order: D gene, J gene, clone size, V gene, CDR3 protein, CDR3 DNA. A D gene is named only where the DNA matches it firmly. Not every row has a clone size; where given, it reads once, few, many or a size class.

d_gene: TRBD1
j_gene: TRBJ1-1
abundance: NA
v_gene: TRBV18
CDR3aa: CASSTNTGENTEAFF
CDR3nt: TGTGCCAGCTCAACAAATACAGGGGAGAACACTGAAGCTTTCTTT

d_gene: TRBD1
j_gene: TRBJ1-1
abundance: NA
v_gene: TRBV28
CDR3aa: CASSSFGTGNTEAFF
CDR3nt: TGTGCCAGCAGTTCTTTTGGGACAGGCAACACTGAAGCTTTCTTT

d_gene: TRBD1
j_gene: TRBJ1-5
abundance: few
v_gene: TRBV5-8
CDR3aa: CASSFRDRVYNQPQHF
CDR3nt: TGTGCCAGCAGCTTCCGGGACAGAGTCTACAATCAGCCCCAGCATTTT

d_gene: TRBD2
j_gene: TRBJ2-7
abundance: NA
v_gene: TRBV4-1
CDR3aa: CASSQGRLAAREQYF
CDR3nt: TGCGCCAGCAGCCAAGGCAGACTAGCGGCCCGGGAGCAGTACTTC

d_gene: NA
j_gene: TRBJ1-1
abundance: NA
v_gene: TRBV7-8
CDR3aa: CASRSGAYLDTEAFF
CDR3nt: TGTGCCAGCAGGAGTGGGGCGTATCTGGACACTGAAGCTTTCTTT

d_gene: TRBD2
j_gene: TRBJ2-7
abundance: NA
v_gene: TRBV5-6
CDR3aa: CASSPDLSGRAYEQYF
CDR3nt: TGTGCCAGCAGCCCGGACCTTAGCGGGAGGGCCTACGAGCAGTACTTC

d_gene: NA
j_gene: TRBJ1-1
abundance: NA
v_gene: TRBV28
CDR3aa: CASSFPGRNTEAFF
CDR3nt: TGTGCCAGCAGTTTTCCAGGCAGGAACACTGAAGCTTTCTTT

d_gene: TRBD1
j_gene: TRBJ2-7
abundance: NA
v_gene: TRBV9
CDR3aa: CASSAEDRIGEQYF
CDR3nt: TGTGCCAGCAGCGCAGAGGACAGGATCGGAGAGCAGTACTTC

d_gene: NA
j_gene: TRBJ2-1
abundance: NA
v_gene: TRBV9
CDR3aa: CASSVGSATYNEQFF
CDR3nt: TGTGCCAGCAGCGTAGGTAGCGCCACCTACAATGAGCAGTTCTTC

d_gene: NA
j_gene: TRBJ2-7
abundance: NA
v_gene: TRBV6-1
CDR3aa: CASSEGGPSYEQYF
CDR3nt: TGTGCCAGCAGTGAAGGGGGGCCCTCCTACGAGCAGTACTTC

d_gene: TRBD1
j_gene: TRBJ2-7
abundance: NA
v_gene: TRBV6-6
CDR3aa: CASSYGTASNEQYF
CDR3nt: TGTGCCAGCAGTTACGGGACAGCTTCTAACGAGCAGTACTTC

d_gene: NA
j_gene: TRBJ2-1
abundance: NA
v_gene: TRBV18
CDR3aa: CASSPLPGASAEQFF
CDR3nt: TGTGCCAGCTCACCGCTCCCGGGAGCATCTGCTGAGCAGTTCTTC

d_gene: NA
j_gene: TRBJ2-7
abundance: NA
v_gene: TRBV11-2
CDR3aa: CASSPVGVQGKQYF
CDR3nt: TGTGCCAGCAGCCCCGTGGGGGTACAGGGAAAGCAGTACTTC

d_gene: NA
j_gene: TRBJ2-3
abundance: NA
v_gene: TRBV18
CDR3aa: CASSPFSIQGPLGGDTQYF
CDR3nt: TGTGCCAGCTCACCTTTCTCAATTCAGGGGCCCTTAGGTGGAGATACGCAGTATTTT

d_gene: TRBD2
j_gene: TRBJ2-1
abundance: NA
v_gene: TRBV30
CDR3aa: CAWSTSGRGRNEQFF
CDR3nt: TGTGCCTGGAGCACGAGCGGGAGGGGGCGAAATGAGCAGTTCTTC

d_gene: NA
j_gene: TRBJ2-1
abundance: NA
v_gene: TRBV21-1
CDR3aa: CASKGQKTVEQFF
CDR3nt: TGTGCCAGCAAAGGACAGAAGACCGTTGAGCAGTTCTTC

d_gene: TRBD2
j_gene: TRBJ2-7
abundance: NA
v_gene: TRBV4-1
CDR3aa: CASSQEHPAGGITYEQYF
CDR3nt: TGCGCCAGCAGCCAAGAACATCCAGCGGGAGGGATAACCTACGAGCAGTACTTC

d_gene: NA
j_gene: TRBJ1-1
abundance: NA
v_gene: TRBV11-2
CDR3aa: CASSLSGGPLNTEAFF
CDR3nt: TGTGCCAGCAGCTTGAGCGGGGGGCCGCTGAACACTGAAGCTTTCTTT

d_gene: NA
j_gene: TRBJ2-5
abundance: NA
v_gene: TRBV11-3
CDR3aa: CASSPWTEQETQYF
CDR3nt: TGTGCCAGCAGCCCGTGGACTGAACAAGAGACCCAGTACTTC

d_gene: TRBD2
j_gene: TRBJ2-7
abundance: NA
v_gene: TRBV7-2
CDR3aa: CASSLLAGPYEQYF
CDR3nt: TGTGCCAGCAGCTTATTAGCGGGACCCTACGAGCAGTACTTC

d_gene: NA
j_gene: TRBJ2-1
abundance: NA
v_gene: TRBV5-4
CDR3aa: CASSPMGPDGNEQFF
CDR3nt: TGTGCCAGCAGCCCCATGGGGCCCGATGGGAATGAGCAGTTCTTC

d_gene: TRBD1
j_gene: TRBJ1-1
abundance: NA
v_gene: TRBV7-6
CDR3aa: CASSTGTGIEAFF
CDR3nt: TGTGCCAGCAGCACAGGGACAGGTATTGAAGCTTTCTTT

d_gene: NA
j_gene: TRBJ1-6
abundance: NA
v_gene: TRBV12-5
CDR3aa: CASGLVLRLADPYNSPLHF
CDR3nt: TGTGCTAGTGGTTTGGTTTTACGTTTGGCAGATCCTTATAATTCACCCCTCCACTTT

d_gene: NA
j_gene: TRBJ2-1
abundance: once
v_gene: TRBV11-2
CDR3aa: CASTLGDSGYNEQFF
CDR3nt: TGTGCCAGCACCCTTGGGGATAGCGGATACAATGAGCAGTTCTTC

d_gene: TRBD2
j_gene: TRBJ2-1
abundance: NA
v_gene: TRBV18
CDR3aa: CASSPRTSGSYNEQFF
CDR3nt: TGTGCCAGCTCACCAAGAACTAGCGGGAGCTACAATGAGCAGTTCTTC

d_gene: TRBD1
j_gene: TRBJ1-1
abundance: NA
v_gene: TRBV7-9
CDR3aa: CASTPTGGLEAFF
CDR3nt: TGTGCCAGCACCCCTACAGGGGGCCTAGAAGCTTTCTTT

d_gene: NA
j_gene: TRBJ2-1
abundance: NA
v_gene: TRBV10-3
CDR3aa: CAISESTSELYNEQFF
CDR3nt: TGTGCCATCAGTGAGTCAACGAGCGAGCTATACAATGAGCAGTTCTTC

d_gene: TRBD1
j_gene: TRBJ2-7
abundance: NA
v_gene: TRBV6-1
CDR3aa: CASSRTGQPYEQYF
CDR3nt: TGTGCCAGCAGCAGGACAGGGCAGCCCTACGAGCAGTACTTC

d_gene: TRBD1
j_gene: TRBJ1-2
abundance: NA
v_gene: TRBV14
CDR3aa: CASSRLLLDRGSVGYTF
CDR3nt: TGTGCCAGCAGCCGACTTCTTTTGGACAGGGGGTCGGTTGGCTACACCTTC

d_gene: NA
j_gene: TRBJ2-7
abundance: NA
v_gene: TRBV5-1
CDR3aa: CASSRAAGYEQYF
CDR3nt: TGCGCCAGCAGCCGGGCTGCGGGCTACGAGCAGTACTTC

d_gene: TRBD1
j_gene: TRBJ2-5
abundance: NA
v_gene: TRBV2
CDR3aa: CASSLQGETQYF
CDR3nt: TGTGCCAGCAGTCTACAGGGGGAGACCCAGTACTTC

d_gene: NA
j_gene: TRBJ1-6
abundance: NA
v_gene: TRBV11-2
CDR3aa: CASSLDLNSPLHF
CDR3nt: TGTGCCAGCAGCTTAGATCTTAATTCACCCCTCCACTTT

d_gene: NA
j_gene: TRBJ2-2
abundance: NA
v_gene: TRBV25-1
CDR3aa: CASSESSGTPTGELFF
CDR3nt: TGTGCCAGCAGTGAGAGTTCCGGGACACCCACCGGGGAGCTGTTTTTT

d_gene: NA
j_gene: TRBJ2-7
abundance: NA
v_gene: TRBV7-8
CDR3aa: CASSWGARSAVGQYF
CDR3nt: TGTGCCAGCAGCTGGGGCGCCAGGTCCGCGGTAGGGCAGTACTTC

d_gene: TRBD1
j_gene: TRBJ2-2
abundance: once
v_gene: TRBV11-2
CDR3aa: CASSLSGTVRSGELFF
CDR3nt: TGTGCCAGCAGCTTATCAGGGACAGTTAGATCCGGGGAGCTGTTTTTT

d_gene: TRBD2
j_gene: TRBJ2-7
abundance: NA
v_gene: TRBV18
CDR3aa: CASSPMGGSPYEQYF
CDR3nt: TGTGCCAGCTCACCAATGGGCGGGAGCCCATACGAGCAGTACTTC

d_gene: TRBD1
j_gene: TRBJ2-7
abundance: few
v_gene: TRBV18
CDR3aa: CASSPQQGQGVPYEQYF
CDR3nt: TGTGCCAGCTCACCACAGCAGGGGCAGGGGGTCCCTTACGAGCAGTACTTC

d_gene: NA
j_gene: TRBJ1-1
abundance: NA
v_gene: TRBV19
CDR3aa: CASNLPGVPNTEAFF
CDR3nt: TGTGCCAGTAACCTCCCCGGGGTACCGAACACTGAAGCTTTCTTT

d_gene: NA
j_gene: TRBJ1-1
abundance: NA
v_gene: TRBV4-3
CDR3aa: CASSQGGPGYTEAFF
CDR3nt: TGCGCCAGCAGCCAAGGAGGGCCGGGGTACACTGAAGCTTTCTTT

d_gene: TRBD2
j_gene: TRBJ2-1
abundance: NA
v_gene: TRBV28
CDR3aa: CASSPGGARDEQFF
CDR3nt: TGTGCCAGCAGTCCCGGGGGGGCCAGGGATGAGCAGTTCTTC

d_gene: NA
j_gene: TRBJ1-6
abundance: NA
v_gene: TRBV27
CDR3aa: CASSLRVEAGWESPLHF
CDR3nt: TGTGCCAGCAGTTTACGTGTTGAGGCAGGGTGGGAATCACCCCTCCACTTT

d_gene: NA
j_gene: TRBJ1-1
abundance: NA
v_gene: TRBV4-3
CDR3aa: CASRHTLNTEAFF
CDR3nt: TGCGCCAGCCGCCACACTTTGAACACTGAAGCTTTCTTT

d_gene: TRBD1
j_gene: TRBJ2-2
abundance: NA
v_gene: TRBV4-3
CDR3aa: CASSRRHTGGENTGELFF
CDR3nt: TGCGCCAGCAGCCGCCGACACACAGGGGGCGAGAACACCGGGGAGCTGTTTTTT